This is a list of T cell receptor beta chains from one sample in a study of blood T cell repertoires in COVID-19. Only in-frame clones appear in the TCRdb table, and some are missing; sequencing was by immunoSEQ multiplex PCR. The profile shows hundreds of thousands of clones, about nine tenths of them singletons. The material sequenced was peripheral blood. The receptors stem from a woman aged 50 to 60 with COVID-19, enrolled during active disease. Each CDR3 is given with its conserved first and last residue. A D gene is named only where the DNA matches it firmly. The size of a clone is reported for some rows only, either as once, few or many, or as a class for expanded clones.

DNA	CDR3	D	J	size	V
TGTGCCAGCAGTAAGGGGTTGGGGGCGGGCGATCAGCCCCAGCATTTT	CASSKGLGAGDQPQHF	NA	TRBJ1-5	few	TRBV27
TGTGCCAGCAGCGGAATCGACAGGAAAGCCTACAATGAGCAGTTCTTC	CASSGIDRKAYNEQFF	NA	TRBJ2-1	once	TRBV7-9
TGTGCCAGTAGTTGGGAGAGCTCCTACGAGCAGTACTTC	CASSWESSYEQYF	NA	TRBJ2-7	NA	TRBV19
TGTGCCAGTAGTATCACGAGTCCACAGAGGAACACTGAAGCTTTCTTT	CASSITSPQRNTEAFF	NA	TRBJ1-1	NA	TRBV19
TGTGCCAGCAGCTTAGGGCCGGGACTATCCTACAATGAGCAGTTCTTC	CASSLGPGLSYNEQFF	TRBD2	TRBJ2-1	NA	TRBV7-2
TGTGCCAGTAGTGCGGACATCTCCTACAATGAGCAGTTCTTC	CASSADISYNEQFF	NA	TRBJ2-1	NA	TRBV19
TGTGCCAGCAGTGAAGCCGCGGGGGGGACCATATACTTAATTAGCAATCAGCCCCAGCATTTT	CASSEAAGGTIYLISNQPQHF	NA	TRBJ1-5	NA	TRBV6-1
TGCGCCAGCAGCTCTACTCCGGGACTAGCGGGAGGCAAAAACACCGGGGAGCTGTTTTTT	CASSSTPGLAGGKNTGELFF	TRBD2	TRBJ2-2	NA	TRBV5-1
TGTGCCAGCAGGGGGACAGGGCTATCTTACAATGAGCAGTTCTTC	CASRGTGLSYNEQFF	TRBD1	TRBJ2-1	NA	TRBV9
TGTGCCAGCAGCCCCGGGACTAGCGGGCAGTTCTTC	CASSPGTSGQFF	TRBD2	TRBJ2-1	NA	TRBV11-3
TGTGCCAGCAGTGAGAGACTAGCGGAGGTGGGCCCCTACAATGAGCAGTTCTTC	CASSERLAEVGPYNEQFF	TRBD2	TRBJ2-1	NA	TRBV6-1
TGTGCCAGCAGCGCGGGGGGATCCTACAATGAGCAGTTCTTC	CASSAGGSYNEQFF	TRBD2	TRBJ2-1	NA	TRBV5-6
TGCGCCAGCAGCCAAAGGGGGCTCGCCTCCTACGAGCAGTACTTC	CASSQRGLASYEQYF	TRBD1	TRBJ2-7	NA	TRBV5-1